This is a list of T cell receptor beta chains from one sample in a study of blood T cell repertoires in COVID-19. Using immunoSEQ multiplex PCR, the repertoire was profiled, and TCRdb retains in-frame clones only, with some absent. The sample carries around 260,000 clones, about 90% recorded once. Sequenced material: peripheral blood. These receptors were taken from a woman aged 70-85 years with COVID-19, enrolled during active disease. The CDR3 runs from the conserved cysteine through the conserved F or W. The order of the fields is CDR3 length, clone size, D gene, V gene, J gene, CDR3 protein, CDR3 DNA. The D gene is left open where the match is weak. Clone size is not always given. Where it is, it says once, few, many or a class for expanded clones.

>16|-|TRBD2|TRBV11-2|TRBJ2-3
CASSLGTSGSSDTQYF
TGTGCCAGCAGCCTTGGGACTAGCGGGTCATCTGATACGCAGTATTTT
>15|once|TRBD1|TRBV28|TRBJ1-5
CASSSGQAIGQPQHF
TGTGCCAGCAGTTCGGGACAGGCCATTGGGCAGCCCCAGCATTTT
>15|-|-|TRBV27|TRBJ2-1
CASSGMAGIYNEQFF
TGTGCCAGCAGTGGGATGGCGGGAATTTACAATGAGCAGTTCTTC
>15|-|TRBD1|TRBV9|TRBJ2-7
CASSITTGTGYEQYF
TGTGCCAGCAGCATAACGACCGGGACAGGCTACGAGCAGTACTTC
>15|-|TRBD1|TRBV6-5|TRBJ1-1
CASSDSGTGHTEAFF
TGTGCCAGCAGTGACTCCGGGACAGGGCATACTGAAGCTTTCTTT
>14|-|-|TRBV9|TRBJ1-5
CASSDSFSNQPQHF
TGTGCCAGCAGCGACAGTTTTAGCAATCAGCCCCAGCATTTT
>15|many|-|TRBV4-1|TRBJ1-1
CASSRYLGEGTEAFF
TGCGCCAGCAGCCGTTACTTAGGGGAGGGCACTGAAGCTTTCTTT
>15|-|TRBD2|TRBV5-1|TRBJ2-7
CASSGGLAGLYEQYF
TGCGCCAGCAGCGGGGGGCTAGCGGGACTCTACGAGCAGTACTTC
>16|-|-|TRBV7-2|TRBJ1-5
CASSPDGGGSNQPQHF
TGTGCCAGCAGCCCCGATGGTGGGGGCTCCAATCAGCCCCAGCATTTT
>16|-|TRBD2|TRBV7-2|TRBJ2-7
CASSLKTSGGTYEQYF
TGTGCCAGCAGCTTAAAGACTAGCGGGGGAACCTACGAGCAGTACTTC
>12|-|-|TRBV11-2|TRBJ2-3
CASSYILDTQYF
TGTGCCAGCAGCTACATTCTTGATACGCAGTATTTT
>12|-|-|TRBV4-2|TRBJ1-1
CASSQGTFEAFF
TGTGCCAGCAGCCAAGGGACATTTGAAGCTTTCTTT
>18|-|TRBD2|TRBV11-2|TRBJ2-3
CASSLRTPSGFSTDTQYF
TGTGCCAGCAGCTTAAGAACGCCTAGCGGTTTTAGCACAGATACGCAGTATTTT
>14|few|TRBD1|TRBV11-2|TRBJ1-1
CASSSIDRGLLPFF
TGTGCCAGCAGCTCGATAGACAGGGGGTTGTTGCCTTTCTTT
>14|-|TRBD2|TRBV3-1/TRBV3-2|TRBJ2-7
CASSQAGGPHEQYF
TGTGCCAGCAGCCAAGCGGGAGGGCCCCACGAGCAGTACTTC
>13|-|-|TRBV12-3/TRBV12-4|TRBJ1-3
CASIEGVAGTIYF
TGTGCCAGCATCGAGGGCGTAGCGGGCACCATATATTTT
>16|-|TRBD1|TRBV7-9|TRBJ2-2
CASSHRTGPNTGELFF
TGTGCCAGCAGCCACAGGACAGGCCCGAACACCGGGGAGCTGTTTTTT
>12|-|-|TRBV16|TRBJ2-7
CASSQSRYEQYF
TGTGCCAGCAGCCAATCCCGGTACGAGCAGTACTTC
>16|-|-|TRBV4-1|TRBJ1-3
CASSQSRGSSGNTIYF
TGCGCCAGCAGCCAAAGTAGGGGGTCTTCAGGAAACACCATATATTTT
>14|-|-|TRBV7-9|TRBJ1-4
CASSLTGSGEKLFF
TGTGCCAGCAGCTTGACAGGTTCTGGAGAAAAACTGTTTTTT
>16|-|-|TRBV19|TRBJ1-5
CASSIRGGFSNQPQHF
TGTGCCAGTAGTATCCGTGGGGGGTTTAGCAATCAGCCCCAGCATTTT
>12|-|-|TRBV19|TRBJ2-5
CASSITQETQYF
TGTGCCAGTAGTATAACACAAGAGACCCAGTACTTC
>18|-|TRBD2|TRBV5-8|TRBJ2-5
CASSLEGLAGEVDETQYF
TGTGCCAGCAGCTTGGAGGGACTAGCGGGAGAGGTAGACGAGACCCAGTACTTC
>14|-|TRBD1|TRBV7-3|TRBJ2-5
CASSPDRGGETQYF
TGTGCCAGCAGTCCGGACAGGGGAGGAGAGACCCAGTACTTC
>13|-|-|TRBV12-5|TRBJ2-1
CASGGGNVDEQFF
TGTGCTAGTGGGGGCGGGAATGTGGATGAGCAGTTCTTC
>16|-|TRBD1|TRBV5-1|TRBJ2-7
CASSLAPGQTQYEQYF
TGCGCCAGCAGCTTGGCCCCGGGACAGACCCAATACGAGCAGTACTTC
>15|-|TRBD2|TRBV27|TRBJ2-1
CASSLGLAVKNEQFF
TGTGCCAGCAGCTTGGGACTAGCTGTTAAGAATGAGCAGTTCTTC
>15|-|-|TRBV9|TRBJ2-7
CASSPRGTELYEQYF
TGTGCCAGCAGCCCTCGGGGGACAGAGCTCTACGAGCAGTACTTC
>15|-|-|TRBV28|TRBJ2-1
CASSLFQGINYEQFF
TGTGCCAGCAGTTTATTTCAGGGGATTAACTATGAGCAGTTCTTC
>15|-|-|TRBV3-1/TRBV3-2|TRBJ1-4
CASSQDLAGRGKLFF
TGTGCCAGCAGCCAAGATCTGGCAGGGCGAGGAAAACTGTTTTTT
>18|once|TRBD2|TRBV7-2|TRBJ2-2
CASSFRLGLAGKTGELFF
TGTGCCAGCAGCTTTCGGCTGGGGCTAGCGGGAAAAACCGGGGAGCTGTTTTTT
>18|-|TRBD2|TRBV5-4|TRBJ2-2
CASRPGLAGGPSAGELFF
TGTGCCAGCAGACCGGGACTAGCGGGAGGGCCCTCGGCCGGGGAGCTGTTTTTT
>17|-|TRBD2|TRBV3-1/TRBV3-2|TRBJ2-3
CASSQDLAGGNTDTQYF
TGTGCCAGCAGCCAAGACCTAGCGGGAGGCAACACAGATACGCAGTATTTT
>16|-|TRBD2|TRBV7-8|TRBJ2-1
CASSWTSGRAWDEQFF
TGTGCCAGCAGCTGGACTAGCGGGAGGGCCTGGGATGAGCAGTTCTTC
>16|-|TRBD2|TRBV7-9|TRBJ2-7
CASRPWPSREGPEQYF
TGTGCCAGCAGACCTTGGCCTTCGCGGGAGGGCCCCGAGCAGTACTTC
>12|-|-|TRBV30|TRBJ2-1
CAWMGGGDEQFF
TGTGCCTGGATGGGTGGGGGCGATGAGCAGTTCTTC
>17|few|TRBD2|TRBV19|TRBJ2-7
CASSIEVTSGIVYEQYF
TGTGCCAGTAGTATAGAGGTCACTAGCGGGATAGTCTACGAGCAGTACTTC
>15|-|-|TRBV6-1|TRBJ1-5
CASSEAARVSQPQHF
TGTGCCAGCAGTGAAGCCGCGAGGGTGAGTCAGCCCCAGCATTTT
>14|-|-|TRBV7-3|TRBJ2-2
CASSLTGVSGELFF
TGTGCCAGCAGCTTAACCGGGGTCTCCGGGGAGCTGTTTTTT
>15|-|-|TRBV3-1/TRBV3-2|TRBJ1-4
CASSQESGWKEKLFF
TGTGCCAGCAGCCAAGAGTCGGGGTGGAAGGAAAAACTGTTTTTT
>15|once|-|TRBV28|TRBJ1-5
CASSYARGRNQPQHF
TGTGCCAGCAGTTACGCTCGCGGGAGAAATCAGCCCCAGCATTTT
>16|-|TRBD1|TRBV6-5|TRBJ1-3
CASSYGTGHSGNTIYF
TGTGCCAGCAGTTACGGGACAGGTCACTCTGGAAACACCATATATTTT
>14|-|-|TRBV25-1|TRBJ2-7
CASAPEAGKYEQYF
TGTGCCAGCGCCCCGGAGGCGGGGAAGTACGAGCAGTACTTC
>13|-|-|TRBV7-9|TRBJ2-1
CASSDSGYNEQFF
TGTGCCAGCAGCGATAGCGGTTACAATGAGCAGTTCTTC
>15|-|TRBD2|TRBV2|TRBJ2-1
CASIGAGGPLNEQFF
TGTGCCAGCATCGGAGCGGGAGGGCCGTTAAATGAGCAGTTCTTC
>11|once|-|TRBV20-1|TRBJ2-7
CSAQATYEQYF
TGCAGTGCCCAAGCGACCTACGAGCAGTACTTC